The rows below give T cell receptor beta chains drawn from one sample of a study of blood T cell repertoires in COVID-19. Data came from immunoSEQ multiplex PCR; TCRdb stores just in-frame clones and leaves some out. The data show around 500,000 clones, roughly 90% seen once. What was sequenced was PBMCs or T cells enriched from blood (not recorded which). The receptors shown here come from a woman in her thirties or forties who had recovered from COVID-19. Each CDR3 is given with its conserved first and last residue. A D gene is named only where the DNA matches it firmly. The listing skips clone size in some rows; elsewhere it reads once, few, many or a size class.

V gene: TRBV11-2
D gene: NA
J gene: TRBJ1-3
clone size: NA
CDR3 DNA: TGTGCCAGCAGCTTTGCGGGATTCTCTGGAAACACCATATATTTT
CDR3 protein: CASSFAGFSGNTIYF

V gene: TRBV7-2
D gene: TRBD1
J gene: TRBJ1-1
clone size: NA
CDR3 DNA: TGTGCCAGCAGCCCACGGACAGGGGTCGTTGACACTGAAGCTTTCTTT
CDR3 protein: CASSPRTGVVDTEAFF

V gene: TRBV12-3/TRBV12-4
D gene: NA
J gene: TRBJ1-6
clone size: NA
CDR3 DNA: TGTGCCAGCACCAACGATCGGGTGTCACCCCTCCACTTT
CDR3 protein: CASTNDRVSPLHF

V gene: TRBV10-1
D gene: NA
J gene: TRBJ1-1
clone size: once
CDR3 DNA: TGCGCCAGCAGTGACGGTGGGGCTCAGGACACTGAAGCTTTCTTT
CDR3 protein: CASSDGGAQDTEAFF

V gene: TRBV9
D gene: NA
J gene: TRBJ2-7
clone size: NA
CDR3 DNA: TGTGCCAGCAGCCCCCAGACAAGCAGAACCACCTACGAGCAGTACTTC
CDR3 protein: CASSPQTSRTTYEQYF

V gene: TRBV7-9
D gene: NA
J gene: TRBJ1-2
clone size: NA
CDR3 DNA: TGTGCCAGCAGCTTAGTCCTAGGCGGCGGCTATGGCTACACCTTC
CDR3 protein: CASSLVLGGGYGYTF

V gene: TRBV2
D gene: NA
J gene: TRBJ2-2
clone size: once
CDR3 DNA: TGTGCCAGCAGTGCCGGACAGACTGCGAACACCGGGGAGCTGTTTTTT
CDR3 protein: CASSAGQTANTGELFF

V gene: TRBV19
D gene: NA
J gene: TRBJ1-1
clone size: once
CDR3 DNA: TGTGCCAGTAGTATCCCAGGGAGGGAGTCCACTGAAGCTTTCTTT
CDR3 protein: CASSIPGRESTEAFF

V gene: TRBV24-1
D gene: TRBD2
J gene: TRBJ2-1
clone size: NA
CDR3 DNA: TGTGCCACCAGTGATAGGACTAGCGGGAGCTTTCATGGTGAGCAGTTCTTC
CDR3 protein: CATSDRTSGSFHGEQFF

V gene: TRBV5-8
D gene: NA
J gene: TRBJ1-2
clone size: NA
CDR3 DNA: TGTGCCAGCAGCTTGCGTGCACAGCCCCCGATCTATGGCTACACCTTC
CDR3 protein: CASSLRAQPPIYGYTF

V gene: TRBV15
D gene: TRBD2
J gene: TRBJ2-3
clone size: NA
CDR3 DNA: TGTGCCACCAGCCTTCCGGGACTAGCGGGAGGGATCGAACCCGGATACACAGATACGCAGTATTTT
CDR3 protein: CATSLPGLAGGIEPGYTDTQYF

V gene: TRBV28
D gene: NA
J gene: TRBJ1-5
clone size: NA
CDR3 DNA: TGTGCCAGCAGTTTATTAGGTTTGGCAGGGAACAATCAGCCCCAGCATTTT
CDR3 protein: CASSLLGLAGNNQPQHF

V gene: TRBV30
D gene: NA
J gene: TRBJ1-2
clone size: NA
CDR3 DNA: TGTGCCTGGAGTGTACGAGGGCGGTACGCAGGCTACACCTTC
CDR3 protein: CAWSVRGRYAGYTF

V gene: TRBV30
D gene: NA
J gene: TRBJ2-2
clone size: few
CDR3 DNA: TGTGCCTGGAGTGGATGCGGGAACACCGGGGAGCTGTTTTTT
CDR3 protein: CAWSGCGNTGELFF

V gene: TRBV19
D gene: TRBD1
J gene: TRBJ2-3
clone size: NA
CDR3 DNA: TGTGCCAGTAGTAGATGGAGGACAGGGAAGAGCACAGATACGCAGTATTTT
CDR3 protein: CASSRWRTGKSTDTQYF

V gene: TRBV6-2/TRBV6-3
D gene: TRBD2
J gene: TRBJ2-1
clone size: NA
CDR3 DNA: TGTGCCAGCAGTGGTGGCGGGAGTATGGGAGTTGAGCAGTTCTTC
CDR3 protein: CASSGGGSMGVEQFF

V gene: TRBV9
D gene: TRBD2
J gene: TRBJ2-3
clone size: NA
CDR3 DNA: TGTGCCAGCAGCGTAGCTCTGCGGGAGGGGTTAACAGATACGCAGTATTTT
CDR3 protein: CASSVALREGLTDTQYF

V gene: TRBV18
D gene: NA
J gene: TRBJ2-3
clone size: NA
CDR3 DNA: TGTGCCAGCTCACCGGGAACGGGGAGCAACACAGATACGCAGTATTTT
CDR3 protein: CASSPGTGSNTDTQYF

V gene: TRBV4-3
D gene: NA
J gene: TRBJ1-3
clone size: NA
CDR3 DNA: TGCGCCAGCAGCCAAGACATAACCCCCCAGGGAGGAAACACCATATATTTT
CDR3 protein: CASSQDITPQGGNTIYF

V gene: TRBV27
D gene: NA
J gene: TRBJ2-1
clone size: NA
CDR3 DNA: TGTGCCAGCAGTGGAGGGGCTTACAATGAGCAGTTCTTC
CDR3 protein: CASSGGAYNEQFF

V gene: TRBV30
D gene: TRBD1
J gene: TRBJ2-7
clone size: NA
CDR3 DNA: TGTGCCTGGAGTGCTGCCGGGACAGGGGGGGTTTACGAGCAGTACTTC
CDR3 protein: CAWSAAGTGGVYEQYF

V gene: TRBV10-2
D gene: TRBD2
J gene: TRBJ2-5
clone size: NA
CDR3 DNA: TGCGCCAGCAGTTCTCGTACTAGCGGGGAAGAGACCCAGTACTTC
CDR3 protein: CASSSRTSGEETQYF

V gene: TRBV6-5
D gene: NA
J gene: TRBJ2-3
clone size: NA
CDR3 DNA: TGTGCCAGCAGTACCCCCGAGGCCGGAGAGTATTTT
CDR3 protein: CASSTPEAGEYF

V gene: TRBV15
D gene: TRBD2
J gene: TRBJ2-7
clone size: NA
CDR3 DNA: TGTGCCACCAGCATGGGACTAGCGGGATCCTACGAGCAGTACTTC
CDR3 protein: CATSMGLAGSYEQYF

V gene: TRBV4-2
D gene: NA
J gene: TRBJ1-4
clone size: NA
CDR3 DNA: TGTGCCAGCAGCCAAGACCCGCCGGGGAGGGGATTTAATGAAAAACTGTTTTTT
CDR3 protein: CASSQDPPGRGFNEKLFF

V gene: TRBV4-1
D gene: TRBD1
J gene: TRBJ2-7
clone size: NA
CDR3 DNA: TGCGCCAGCAGCCAAGGGGACAGGCGGGTCTACGAGCAGTACTTC
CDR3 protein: CASSQGDRRVYEQYF

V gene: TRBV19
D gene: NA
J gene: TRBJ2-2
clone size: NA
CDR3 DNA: TGTGCCAGTACCCGTCCCGGGGAGCTGTTTTTT
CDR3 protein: CASTRPGELFF

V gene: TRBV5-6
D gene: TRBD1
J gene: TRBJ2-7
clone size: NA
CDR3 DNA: TGTGCCAGCAGCGCAACAGGGGGTAGATCCTACGAGCAGTACTTC
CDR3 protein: CASSATGGRSYEQYF

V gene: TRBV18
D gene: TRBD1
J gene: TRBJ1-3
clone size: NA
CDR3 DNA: TGTGCCAGCTCACAAAGAACCGGGACAGCTGGAAACACCATATATTTT
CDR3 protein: CASSQRTGTAGNTIYF

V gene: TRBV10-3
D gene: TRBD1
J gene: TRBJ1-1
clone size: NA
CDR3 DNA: TGTGCCATCAGTGAGTCGCAGGGGGCGAACACTGAAGCTTTCTTT
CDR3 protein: CAISESQGANTEAFF

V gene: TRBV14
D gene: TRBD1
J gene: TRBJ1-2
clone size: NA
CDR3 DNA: TGTGCCAGCAGCCTCCCGGGACAGGGACCCTTGGGGGGCTACACCTTC
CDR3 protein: CASSLPGQGPLGGYTF

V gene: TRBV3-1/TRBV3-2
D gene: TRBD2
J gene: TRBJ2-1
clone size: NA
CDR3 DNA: TGTGCCACCGCGCCGGGAGGGCAGGATGAGCAGTTCTTC
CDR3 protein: CATAPGGQDEQFF

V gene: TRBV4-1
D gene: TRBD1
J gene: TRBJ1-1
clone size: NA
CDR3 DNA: TGCGCCAGCAGCCAATCGGCAGGGGGCGTGGTAGCTTTCTTT
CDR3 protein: CASSQSAGGVVAFF

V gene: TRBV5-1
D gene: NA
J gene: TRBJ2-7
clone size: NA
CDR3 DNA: TGCGCCAGCAGCTTGGGGCGGGGTTCCTACGAGCAGTACTTC
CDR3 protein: CASSLGRGSYEQYF

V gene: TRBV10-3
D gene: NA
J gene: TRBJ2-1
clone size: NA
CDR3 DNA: TGTGCCATCAGTGAGTCGACCGCGACACCCCCCTACAATGAGCAGTTCTTC
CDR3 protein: CAISESTATPPYNEQFF

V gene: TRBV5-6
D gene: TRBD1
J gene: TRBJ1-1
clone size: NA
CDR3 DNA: TGTGCCAGCAGCGGAAACAGGGGGCGGGTAGGCAGGAACACTGAAGCTTTCTTT
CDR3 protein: CASSGNRGRVGRNTEAFF

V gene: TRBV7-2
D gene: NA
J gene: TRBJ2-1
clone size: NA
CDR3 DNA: TGTGCCAGCAGCCCGAGCTGGGGACTCAACGGTAATGAGCAGTTCTTC
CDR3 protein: CASSPSWGLNGNEQFF

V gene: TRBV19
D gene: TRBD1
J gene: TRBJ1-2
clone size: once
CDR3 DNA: TGTGCCAGTAAAACCCTTGGGACAGGGGGCTCTGGCTACACCTTC
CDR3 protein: CASKTLGTGGSGYTF

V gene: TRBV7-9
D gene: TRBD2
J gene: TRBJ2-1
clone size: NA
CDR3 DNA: TGTGCCAGCAGCTTACCAAACCAAGGACTAGCGGGATGGAATGAGCAGTTCTTC
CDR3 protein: CASSLPNQGLAGWNEQFF

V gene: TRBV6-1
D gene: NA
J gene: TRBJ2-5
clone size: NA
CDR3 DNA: TGTGCCAGCAGTGAGTCGGAGGGGGCGAACCAAGAGACCCAGTACTTC
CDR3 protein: CASSESEGANQETQYF

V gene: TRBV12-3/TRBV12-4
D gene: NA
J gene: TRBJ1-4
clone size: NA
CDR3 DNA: TGTGCCAGCAGTTTCCGTGAGGAAAAACTGTTTTTT
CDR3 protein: CASSFREEKLFF

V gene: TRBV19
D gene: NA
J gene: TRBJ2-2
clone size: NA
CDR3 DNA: TGTGCCAGTAGTACCTCGAACACCGGGGAGCTGTTTTTT
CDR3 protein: CASSTSNTGELFF

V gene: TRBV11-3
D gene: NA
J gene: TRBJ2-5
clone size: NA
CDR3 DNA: TGTGCCAGCAGCTTAGACAGGACGGGGACTGGGACCCAGTACTTC
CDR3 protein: CASSLDRTGTGTQYF

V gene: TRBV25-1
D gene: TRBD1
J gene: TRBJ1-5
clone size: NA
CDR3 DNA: TGTGCCAGCAGCGAATATCGGGACAGGGTCAATCAGCCCCAGCATTTT
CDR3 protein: CASSEYRDRVNQPQHF

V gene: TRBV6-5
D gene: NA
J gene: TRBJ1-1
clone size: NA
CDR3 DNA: TGTGCCAGCAGTTACTCCCTGGGGGGTGTCGCTGAAGCTTTCTTT
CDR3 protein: CASSYSLGGVAEAFF

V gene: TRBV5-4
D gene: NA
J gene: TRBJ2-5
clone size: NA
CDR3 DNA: TGTGCCAGCAGCCCCCGGTGGTGGGACATCATGCACTTC
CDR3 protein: CASSPRWWDIMHF

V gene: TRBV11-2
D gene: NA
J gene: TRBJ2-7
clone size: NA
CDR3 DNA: TGTGCCAGCAGCCCGGGACTGAACTACGAGCAGTACTTC
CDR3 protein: CASSPGLNYEQYF

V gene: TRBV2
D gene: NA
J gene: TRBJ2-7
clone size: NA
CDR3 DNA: TGTGCCATCTTAACTAGCTACTCCTACGAGCAGTACTTC
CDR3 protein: CAILTSYSYEQYF

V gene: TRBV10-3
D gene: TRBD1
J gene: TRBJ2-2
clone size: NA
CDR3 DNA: TGTGCCATCAGTGTTGGGGACAGGGGGCCTACCGGGGAGCTGTTTTTT
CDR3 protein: CAISVGDRGPTGELFF

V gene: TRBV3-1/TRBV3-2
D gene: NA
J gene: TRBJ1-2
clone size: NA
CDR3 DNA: TGTGCCAGCAGCCAAGCCGGACAGAACTATGGCTACACCTTC
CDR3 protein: CASSQAGQNYGYTF

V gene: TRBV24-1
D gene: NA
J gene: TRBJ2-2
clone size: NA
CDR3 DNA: TGTGCCACCAGGGACAAGGAGAACACCGGGGAGCTGTTTTTT
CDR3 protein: CATRDKENTGELFF

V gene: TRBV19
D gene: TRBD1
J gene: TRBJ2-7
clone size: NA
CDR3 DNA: TGTGCCAGTAGTACCGGACAGGATTTCTACGAGCAGTACTTC
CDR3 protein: CASSTGQDFYEQYF